This TCR beta chain was sequenced in a study of regulatory T cells in long-lasting Graves disease (TCRdb year 2021). In the study overall: Patients with newly diagnosed Graves' disease had been on antithyroid drugs for under 3 months. This study used TCR sequencing and RNA sequencing of peripheral blood to compare persistent Graves' disease patients against newly diagnosed Graves' disease patients. The study took place in China and was registered as a clinical trial. A total of 33 samples underwent TCR sequencing, from around 13 patients with persistent Graves' disease and approximately 20 patients with newly diagnosed Graves' disease. The paper as a whole reports these results and caveats: Patients with persistent disease shared more public clonotypes (about 2,700) than newly diagnosed patients did (nearly 1,000). The small sample size was acknowledged by the authors as a limitation that may reduce accuracy. Persistent Graves' disease patients showed lower TCR Shannon entropy and fewer highly expanded clones than newly diagnosed patients, suggesting clonal expansion. Persistent disease showed preferential use of TRBV28, TRBJ1-2 and TRBJ2-5, whereas newly diagnosed disease favored TRBV20-1 and TRBJ2-1. Only peripheral blood was studied, because thyroid tissue, the primary lesion, was inaccessible. Sequencing and analysis were restricted to the TCR beta chain.

The library was built by means of multiplex PCR. This sample was sequenced with an Illumina HiSeq 4000. CDR3 regions were amplified by Arm-PCR with iRepertoire HTBI primers to construct TCR beta libraries. Before sequencing, the PCR products went through gel purification. Turning to the authors' computational methods: A total of 62 TRBV and about 13 TRBJ segments were identified across samples and were used for gene usage analysis of CDR3 amino acid clonotypes. COPE and FqMerger were used to merge the filtered high-quality paired reads into contigs. Contigs were aligned with BLAST to IMGT TRBV, TRBD and TRBJ reference genes, and CDR3 was defined per IMGT. Highly expanded clones were defined as clonotypes with a frequency above 0.1%. Repertoire diversity was measured by Shannon entropy, and V-J evenness by the Gini coefficient. Clonotypes shared by more than one individual were considered public. TCRdb redid the processing of the public reads, applying fastp at Q25 and MiXCR, and retained in-frame beta chains. Each CDR3 protein appears once, grouped with its most common genes and DNA. The V and J calls, along with clone size, are taken from TCRdb and not from the paper's own processing. This sample lists 200,000 to 300,000 distinct CDR3 sequences; around 20% were detected once. The top ten clones comprise approximately 14% of the sample.

Reading the label with the study, this specimen's time point is: newly diagnosed GD, antithyroid drugs for less than 3 months. RNA was extracted from PBMCs in TRIzol for both TCR sequencing and RNA sequencing. The diagnosis of Graves' disease followed American Thyroid Association guidelines. Patients were recruited from an endocrinology department in Xi'an, China. From each patient, around 9 milliliters of peripheral blood was collected into an EDTA anticoagulant tube. PBMCs were isolated by Ficoll Paque Plus density gradient separation without further T cell sorting. An Agilent 2100 Bioanalyzer and agarose gel were used to check RNA quality, and a NanoDrop 2000 was used to measure RNA concentration. This clonotype was seen many times. Its antigen remains undetermined. Per-nucleotide qualities are absent, and no much larger clonotype sits a single base away. Taken from the germline V gene (reference sequence), the CDR1 and CDR2 loops are DFQATT and SNEGSKA. Cut back by 2 bases and 1 base, the V and J ends lie 14 bases apart. The CDR3 goes from the cysteine to the phenylalanine over 15 residues. The retained sequence is limited to the CDR3, 45 bases, with the frame set at the first base.

The sequence links TRBV20-1 to TRBJ1-1; no D gene call is confident. The sequence was obtained from a female donor with Graves disease. Material: peripheral blood mononuclear cells (PBMCs), obtained at new diagnosis, from a patient treated with antithyroid drugs. This receptor has the CDR3 CSARSVGSPNTEAFF. The base sequence is TGCAGTGCTAGATCGGTCGGATCCCCGAACACTGAAGCTTTCTTT.